These T cell receptor beta chains were read from a single sample in a study of cytomegalovirus exposure and HLA in healthy donors. TCRdb keeps only in-frame clones here, not all; method: immunoSEQ multiplex PCR. This table lists roughly 34,000 clones. The sequenced sample was PBMCs. These receptor sequences come from a woman aged 40 to 50 in good health and CMV-seropositive. The CDR3 runs from the conserved cysteine through the conserved F or W. The D gene is left open where the match is weak.

-	TRBJ2-4	TRBV27	TGTGCCAGCTTGGACAGCAGTAAAAACATTCAGTACTTC	CASLDSSKNIQYF
-	TRBJ1-1	TRBV5-1	TGCGCCAGCAGCTTGGGGGGGGGCACCTGGAACACTGAAGCTTTCTTT	CASSLGGGTWNTEAFF
-	TRBJ2-7	TRBV4-1	TGCGCCAGCAGCCAACGTTATGACAGCCTAAACTACGAGCAGTACTTC	CASSQRYDSLNYEQYF
-	TRBJ2-3	TRBV4-2	TGTGCCAGCAGCACTCGATCTAGCACAGATAAGCAGTATTTT	CASSTRSSTDKQYF
TRBD2	TRBJ2-1	TRBV6-6	TGTGCCAGCCAGCGGGAGGTCAATGAGCAGTTCTTC	CASQREVNEQFF
-	TRBJ2-3	TRBV9	TGTGCCAGCAGCGTAGGAGGTTCTACAGATACGCAGTATTTT	CASSVGGSTDTQYF
TRBD1	TRBJ2-5	TRBV30	TGTGCCTATCTACGGATCAACAGGGGGAAAGAGACCCAGTACTTC	CAYLRINRGKETQYF
TRBD2	TRBJ2-1	TRBV5-1	TGCGCCAGCAGCTTGGACCGGGGGACTAGCGGCTGGTACAATGAGCAGTTCTTC	CASSLDRGTSGWYNEQFF
-	TRBJ1-6	TRBV19	TGTGCCAGTAGTACGGCAGGGGTCGGTTCACCCCTCCACTTT	CASSTAGVGSPLHF
-	TRBJ2-7	TRBV10-3	TGTGCCATCAGCGGGACTGGGAACTCCTACGAGCAGTACTTC	CAISGTGNSYEQYF
TRBD2	TRBJ2-5	TRBV4-1	TGCGCCAGCAGCCACTACCCCGGGACTAGCGGGAGGGCCGGGGAGACCCAGTACTTC	CASSHYPGTSGRAGETQYF
-	TRBJ1-2	TRBV29-1	TGCAGCGTTGTGGGTCCGGAACCCGGGGGTCGGAAAGGGCTCTATGGCTACACCTTC	CSVVGPEPGGRKGLYGYTF
-	TRBJ2-7	TRBV7-3	TGTGCCAGCAGCTTAAACGCAGGGGCATCGTACGAGCAGTACTTC	CASSLNAGASYEQYF
TRBD2	TRBJ2-1	TRBV4-1	TGCGCCAGCAGCCAGGCCGTGGGACTAGCGGACTTTCGGGCGACCAATGAGCAGTTCTTC	CASSQAVGLADFRATNEQFF
-	TRBJ2-2	TRBV4-3	TGCGCCAGCAGCCAAGGGGGACAAAGCACCGGGGAGCTGTTTTTT	CASSQGGQSTGELFF
-	TRBJ2-5	TRBV7-9	TGTGCCAGCAGCTTCACAGGTGTTGGTGAGACCCAGTACTTC	CASSFTGVGETQYF
TRBD1	TRBJ1-4	TRBV4-1	TGCGCCAGCAGCCAACCAGGGACAGGGGACGAAAAACTGTTTTTT	CASSQPGTGDEKLFF
TRBD2	TRBJ2-7	TRBV29-1	TGCAGCGTTGAAGACGGGACTAGCGGGGGATACGAGCAGTACTTC	CSVEDGTSGGYEQYF
-	TRBJ2-7	TRBV5-6	TGTGCCAGCGCAAGGCCGGGTTTGGGACTGGGCGCCTACGAGCAGTACTTC	CASARPGLGLGAYEQYF
-	TRBJ1-6	TRBV7-2	TGTGCCAGCAGCTTAGAGGCTTGGGAGCGAAATTCACCCCTCCACTTT	CASSLEAWERNSPLHF
-	TRBJ2-5	TRBV29-1	TGCAGCTCAAACCGGGACAATCAAGAGACCCAGTACTTC	CSSNRDNQETQYF
TRBD1	TRBJ2-3	TRBV7-9	TGTGCCAGCAGTACAGGGGGCCGTGCAGATACGCAGTATTTT	CASSTGGRADTQYF
TRBD1	TRBJ1-1	TRBV2	TGTGCCAGCAGTCAACAGGGGGCAGGAAACACTGAAGCTTTCTTT	CASSQQGAGNTEAFF
-	TRBJ2-5	TRBV9	TGTGCCAGCAGCGTAGATGGGCAGCGGGAGACCCAGTACTTC	CASSVDGQRETQYF
-	TRBJ1-1	TRBV7-2	TGTGCCAGCAGCCCCAGGCCCGCTGAAGCTTTCTTT	CASSPRPAEAFF
-	TRBJ2-2	TRBV6-1	TGTGCCAGCAGAGGGGGGGGCTTGAACACCGGGGAGCTGTTTTTT	CASRGGGLNTGELFF
TRBD1	TRBJ2-7	TRBV30	TGTGCCTGGAGTAGGGGGCGAGAGGACGAGCAGTACTTC	CAWSRGREDEQYF
-	TRBJ1-1	TRBV4-3	TGCGCCAGCAGCCAAGATAGGGGTGCGATGAACACTGAAGCTTTCTTT	CASSQDRGAMNTEAFF
-	TRBJ2-1	TRBV6-5	TGTGCCAGCAGCAAACAGGGTATGCGGTTCTTC	CASSKQGMRFF
TRBD2	TRBJ2-3	TRBV5-1	TGCGCCAGCAGCCCCGGGACTAGCGGGAGAGCAGATACGCAGTATTTT	CASSPGTSGRADTQYF
-	TRBJ2-2	TRBV2	TGTGCCAGCTCGCGGGATACCGGGGAGCTGTTTTTT	CASSRDTGELFF
TRBD1	TRBJ1-1	TRBV11-3	TGTGCCAGCAGCTCCAGGGGGCTAGATGCTGAAGCTTTCTTT	CASSSRGLDAEAFF
TRBD2	TRBJ2-5	TRBV19	TGTGCCACTAGGGCGGGAGGGGGAGAGACCCAGTACTTC	CATRAGGGETQYF
TRBD1	TRBJ2-7	TRBV30	TGTGCCGGGAGTGTCCCCGGGACAGGGTCCTACGAGCAGTACTTC	CAGSVPGTGSYEQYF
-	TRBJ2-7	TRBV5-5	TGTGCCAGCAGCTTAGACGGGACAAGGACCTACGAGCAGTACTTC	CASSLDGTRTYEQYF
-	TRBJ2-3	TRBV18	TGTGCCAGCTCACCACCGTTTTACAGCACCAATACCTCCACAGATACGCAGTATTTT	CASSPPFYSTNTSTDTQYF
-	TRBJ1-5	TRBV4-2	TGTGCCAGCAGCCAAGAACAACAGCATAGCAATCAGCCCCAGCATTTT	CASSQEQQHSNQPQHF
-	TRBJ2-4	TRBV10-3	TGTGCCATCAGTGAGGACATCGTAGCCAAAAACATTCAGTACTTC	CAISEDIVAKNIQYF
TRBD2	TRBJ2-7	TRBV28	TGTGCCAGCTTAGCGGGAGGCCCTACGCAGCAGTACTTC	CASLAGGPTQQYF
TRBD2	TRBJ2-5	TRBV4-3	TGCGCCAGCAGCCAGGGTACTAGCGGGAGGCCAGGGGAGACCCAGTACTTC	CASSQGTSGRPGETQYF
TRBD2	TRBJ2-7	TRBV30	TGTGCCTGGAGCTGGGGACTAGCGACCTACGAGCAGTACTTC	CAWSWGLATYEQYF
-	TRBJ1-3	TRBV30	TGTGCCTTCCAAGAGTCGTCCTCTGGAAACACCATATATTTT	CAFQESSSGNTIYF
TRBD1	TRBJ1-5	TRBV15	TGTGCCACCAGCAGGGGACAGGGGGCGGGTCAGCCCCAGCATTTT	CATSRGQGAGQPQHF
TRBD2	TRBJ2-1	TRBV28	TGTGCCAGCAGCCCTAGGCGGGAGAAGCAGTTCTTC	CASSPRREKQFF
-	TRBJ1-5	TRBV28	TGTGCCAGCACCCCCGGGACATATCAGCCCCAGCATTTT	CASTPGTYQPQHF
-	TRBJ2-2	TRBV30	TGTGCCTGGTTTATTCCGGGACTCAACACCGGGGAGCTGTTTTTT	CAWFIPGLNTGELFF
TRBD1	TRBJ1-2	TRBV19	TGTGCCAGTAGTAGCCCGACAGGGTCGGGATATGGCTACACCTTC	CASSSPTGSGYGYTF
TRBD2	TRBJ2-7	TRBV4-1	TGCGCCAGCAGCCAAGGTCCAGGGCTATCACTAGCGGGAGCTGCGGCCGAGCAGTACTTC	CASSQGPGLSLAGAAAEQYF
-	TRBJ1-1	TRBV5-8	TGTGCCAGCAGCTTGATAATGACGCGGGGATTCACTGAAGCTTTCTTT	CASSLIMTRGFTEAFF